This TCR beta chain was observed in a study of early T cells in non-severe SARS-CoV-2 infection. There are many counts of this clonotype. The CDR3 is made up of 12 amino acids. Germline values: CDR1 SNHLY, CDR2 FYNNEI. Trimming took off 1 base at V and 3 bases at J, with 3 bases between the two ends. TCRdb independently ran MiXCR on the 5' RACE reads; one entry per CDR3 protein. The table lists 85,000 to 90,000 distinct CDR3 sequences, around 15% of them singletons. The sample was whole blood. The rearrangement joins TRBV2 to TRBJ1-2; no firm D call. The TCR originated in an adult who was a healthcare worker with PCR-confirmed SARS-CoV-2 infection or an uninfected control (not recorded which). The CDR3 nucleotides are TGTGCCAGCAGTGAAGAGGACTATGGCTACACCTTC. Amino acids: CASSEEDYGYTF.